Each of the 25 T cell receptor beta chains below was sequenced from the same sample in a study of blood T cells in healthy people across ages. Through a sample-barcoded 5' primer and a J-beta primer mix, a second PCR was run for roughly 6 to 11 cycles. TCRdb fed the 5' RACE reads into MiXCR, producing one record per CDR3 protein. Among some 1.8 million distinct CDR3 sequences listed, approximately 40% were seen once. Sample: blood. These TCRs come from a human donor in good health.

V usage is TRBV6-2 or TRBV6-3 and J usage is TRBJ2-5; D is unresolved. The germline CDR1 and CDR2 sequences are MNHEY and SVGEGT. The V gene lost 5 bases and the J gene lost 2 bases, with 12 bases spanning the gap. This CDR3 spans 14 amino acids. Here the CDR3 DNA reads TGTGCCAGCAGTCCTCCTCCCTTACAAGAGACCCAGTACTTC. As protein: CASSPPPLQETQYF.

This chain uses TRBV7-2 with TRBJ2-1; D is possibly TRBD1 (6 bases). The CDR3 is 16 residues long. V dropped 0 bases and J dropped 3 bases, with 12 bases sitting between them. Germline V lookup: CDR1 SGHTA, CDR2 FQGNSA. The CDR3 region has the DNA TGTGCCAGCAGCTTAGCGGTGCTAGGGGGCTACAATGAGCAGTTCTTC. The encoded protein is CASSLAVLGGYNEQFF.

Details on this clonotype: Its ends do not fully match the called genes, so a read error is possible. The rearrangement joins TRBV7-2 to TRBJ2-1, with 13 nucleotides matching TRBD2. From germline, CDR1 is SGHTA and CDR2 FQGNSA. This CDR3 region has 15 residues. In DNA form, the CDR3 reads TGTGCCTGCAGGACTAGCGGGGGCTCCTACAATGAGCAGTTCTTC. Translated: CACRTSGGSYNEQFF.

The gene calls are TRBV29-1 and TRBJ2-7, with D possibly matching TRBD2 (5 bases). The ends were cut back, 4 bases at V and 1 base at J, with 8 bases in the middle. From germline, CDR1 is SQVTM and CDR2 ANQGSEA. The CDR3 consists of 12 residues. DNA for the CDR3: TGCAGCGTTGCCTCGGGGTCCTACGAGCAGTACTTC. Translating gives CSVASGSYEQYF.

About this clonotype: Sequence at one end of the junction differs from germline and may be a read error. This chain links TRBV14 with TRBJ2-1; TRBD1 aligns across 12 bases. CDR1 and CDR2 from the germline V gene are SGHDN and FVKESK. The CDR3 runs to 16 residues. The CDR3 spells CAGSHGTGGPLNEQFF. CDR3 DNA sequence: TGCGCCGGCAGCCATGGGACAGGGGGCCCCTTGAATGAGCAGTTCTTC.

The V and J genes are TRBV29-1 and TRBJ1-1, with 9 positions matching TRBD1. Germline assignment: CDR1 SQVTM and CDR2 ANQGSEA. CDR3 length: 14 residues. With V trimmed by 4 bases and J by 8 bases, 11 bases remained unmatched. Here the CDR3 DNA reads TGCAGCGTTGGACCGGGACAGGGTTTAATAGAAGCTTTCTTT. It yields the protein CSVGPGQGLIEAFF.

This clonotype was seen a few times. CDR3 loop: CASSQGQAEVGEQFF. In DNA, the CDR3 is TGTGCCAGCAGCCAAGGACAGGCCGAGGTTGGTGAGCAGTTCTTC. The chain carries TRBV3-1 and TRBJ2-1; tentative D call: TRBD1 (6 bases). Looked up from germline, CDR1 is LGHDT and CDR2 is YNNKEL (reference sequence). Trimming cost V 1 base and J 9 bases, with 16 bases left between them. This CDR3 contains 15 residues.

At least ten counts were recorded for this clonotype. The J gene is TRBJ2-7, the V gene TRBV5-5; unclear D gene. The CDR3 has 11 residues. Trimming stripped 0 bases from V and 7 bases from J, with 5 bases between. Germline V gives CDR1 SGHKS, CDR2 YYEKEE (reference sequence). The CDR3 spells CASSLEVEQYF. In DNA, the CDR3 is TGTGCCAGCAGCTTGGAGGTGGAGCAGTACTTC.

The chain combines TRBV28 with TRBJ2-1; D is perhaps TRBD2 (5 bases). The V end was cut by 4 bases, the J end by 0 bases, with 7 bases between. Germline CDR1 is MDHEN and CDR2 is SYDVKM. This CDR3 contains 14 residues. CDR3 residues: CASSWAGSYNEQFF. The CDR3 DNA follows: TGTGCCAGCAGTTGGGCGGGCTCCTACAATGAGCAGTTCTTC.

The sample holds a few counts of this clonotype. The CDR3, as DNA: TGTGCCAGCAGCGTCGGGACAGGCCTCTATGGCTACACCTTC. Protein sequence: CASSVGTGLYGYTF. V is TRBV13 and J is TRBJ1-2, with 8 positions matching TRBD1. The CDR3 is 14 amino acids. Germline-derived CDR1 and CDR2 are PRHDT and FYEKMQ (reference sequence). V was pared by 5 bases and J by 4 bases, with 6 bases of the junction left unmatched.

The chain recombines TRBV4-3 with TRBJ2-7; D is uncertain. The CDR3 has 15 amino acids. Germline loops: CDR1 LGHNA, CDR2 YSLEER. Trimming removed 4 bases at V and 2 bases at J, with 15 bases between. The CDR3 loop reads CASSREMGHPYEQYF. In DNA, the CDR3 is TGCGCCAGCAGCCGAGAGATGGGCCACCCCTACGAGCAGTACTTC.

The chain recombines TRBV12-3 or TRBV12-4 with TRBJ2-3; 9 bases are a match to TRBD1. V was clipped by 5 bases and J by 6 bases; unmatched bases: 15. The CDR3 sequence is 17 residues long. The CDR3 region is CASSANGRDRVGDTQYF. The CDR3 DNA is TGTGCCAGCAGTGCAAACGGCCGGGACAGGGTAGGTGATACGCAGTATTTT.

This clonotype was picked up a small number of times. The rearrangement joins TRBV7-2 to TRBJ2-2; no firm D call. Germline V gene data show CDR1 as SGHTA and CDR2 as FQGNSA. Trimming cost V 4 bases and J 6 bases, with 12 bases left between them. The CDR3 extends over 14 amino acids. CDR3 loop: CASSSSSSAGELFF. Written as DNA, the CDR3 is TGTGCCAGCAGCTCTAGTAGTTCCGCCGGGGAGCTGTTTTTT. The variable domain in full, completed from reference TRBV7-2 and TRBJ2-2, reads GAGVSQSPSNKVTEKGKDVELRCDPISGHTALYWYRQSLGQGLEFLIYFQGNSAPDKSGLPSDRFSAERTGGSVSTLTIQRTQQEDSAVYLCASSSSSSAGELFFGEGSRLTVL.

This clonotype has at least ten counts. The rearrangement uses TRBV12-3 or TRBV12-4 and TRBJ2-5; perhaps TRBD2 as D (5 bases). V dropped 3 bases and J dropped 5 bases, with 10 bases sitting between them. The CDR3 sequence is 13 residues long. The CDR3 spells CASSLRVLETQYF. The CDR3 DNA follows: TGTGCCAGCAGTTTGAGGGTTCTGGAGACCCAGTACTTC.

This chain connects TRBV3-1 to TRBJ1-1; D call uncertain. V was shortened by 1 base and J by 0 bases, with 9 bases between the two germline ends. The CDR3 has 15 residues. From germline, CDR1 is LGHDT and CDR2 YNNKEL (reference sequence). The CDR3 nucleotides read TGTGCCAGCAGCCAAGGACACGTGGTGAACACTGAAGCTTTCTTT. Its protein product is CASSQGHVVNTEAFF. The full variable domain, with the rest looked up from reference TRBV3-1 and TRBJ1-1, is DTAVSQTPKYLVTQMGNDKSIKCEQNLGHDTMYWYKQDSKKFLKIMFSYNNKELIINETVPNRFSPKSPDKAHLNLHINSLELGDSAVYFCASSQGHVVNTEAFFGQGTRLTVV.

The chain carries TRBV3-1 and TRBJ1-5; 9 bases agree with TRBD1. Germline V lookup: CDR1 LGHDT, CDR2 YNNKEL (reference sequence). The CDR3 length is 19 residues. Trimming removed 3 bases from V and 7 bases from J; junction bases left unmatched: 19. The CDR3 reads CASSQLPGQGNSREQPQHF. CDR3 nucleotides: TGTGCCAGCAGCCAGCTCCCGGGACAGGGAAACTCACGGGAGCAGCCCCAGCATTTT.

This clonotype was found once. Given a much more abundant clone one base away, this may be a read error. The chain has TRBV7-2 and TRBJ2-6; D gene unclear. V lost 10 bases to trimming and J lost 1 base, with 8 bases between them. The CDR3 loop spans 13 amino acids. Germline lookup yields CDR1 SGHTA and CDR2 FQGNSA. CDR3 sequence: CTIDPSGANVLTF. The DNA of the CDR3 is TGTACCATAGATCCTTCTGGGGCCAACGTCCTGACTTTC.

The chain joins TRBV9 to TRBJ2-7; maybe TRBD2 (6 bases). V dropped 3 bases and J dropped 9 bases, with 22 bases sitting between them. The CDR3 totals 15 residues. Per germline, CDR1 SGDLS and CDR2 YYNGEE. The CDR3 DNA is TGTGCCAGCAGCGAAGGACGGGCGCCTGGCGGGGTGCAGTACTTC. Its translation is CASSEGRAPGGVQYF.

The CDR3: CASNVDEYTEAFF. Here the CDR3 DNA reads TGTGCCAGCAACGTAGACGAATACACTGAAGCTTTCTTT. The chain carries TRBV7-2 and TRBJ1-1; D not certain. In germline, CDR1 is SGHTA, CDR2 FQGNSA. V was pared by 7 bases and J by 3 bases, with 12 bases between. The CDR3 extends over 13 amino acids.

V and J are TRBV5-5 and TRBJ1-2; D perhaps matches TRBD1 (6 bases). From germline, CDR1 is SGHKS and CDR2 YYEKEE (reference sequence). The CDR3 sequence is 15 residues long. Trimming took 4 bases from V and 7 from J, leaving 20 bases between them. The CDR3, as DNA: TGTGCCAGCAGCCTGGAAGGGGACACCGTCCTTGGCTACACCTTC. This encodes CASSLEGDTVLGYTF. Combining the CDR3 with reference TRBV5-5 and TRBJ1-2 gives the whole variable domain DAGVTQSPTHLIKTRGQQVTLRCSPISGHKSVSWYQQVLGQGPQFIFQYYEKEERGRGNFPDRFSARQFPNYSSELNVNALLLGDSALYLCASSLEGDTVLGYTFGSGTRLTVV.

In its sample, this clonotype was seen a few times. This rearrangement joins TRBV12-3 or TRBV12-4 to TRBJ1-4, with a tentative D call TRBD1 (6 bases). Deletions cut 6 bases from V and 8 bases from J, with 22 bases between. The CDR3 has 16 residues. The CDR3 bases are TGTGCCAGCAGAACAACCCATGGGCGGGGGGCGGAAAAACTGTTTTTT. Translating gives CASRTTHGRGAEKLFF.

This clonotype was observed a handful of times. The V gene is TRBV4-1, the J gene TRBJ1-5; D may be TRBD1 (5 bases). The CDR3 has 16 residues. Per germline, CDR1 MGHRA and CDR2 YSYEKL. V lost 0 bases and J 4 bases, leaving 13 bases between the germline ends. In nucleotides, the CDR3 is TGCGCCAGCAGCCAAGAATGGGACGGCGAGAATCAGCCCCAGCATTTT. It yields the protein CASSQEWDGENQPQHF.

The genes are TRBV12-5 and TRBJ1-1; 9 bases match TRBD1. The CDR3 spans 16 residues. J was trimmed by 3 bases and V by 9 bases; bases with no gene match: 14. Germline CDR1 LGHNT, CDR2 FRNRAP. CDR3 sequence: CARKPGQGDAYTEAFF. The DNA for the CDR3 is TGTGCTAGAAAACCGGGACAGGGTGATGCTTACACTGAAGCTTTCTTT. The full variable domain, with the rest looked up from reference TRBV12-5 and TRBJ1-1, is DARVTQTPRHKVTEMGQEVTMRCQPILGHNTVFWYRQTMMQGLELLAYFRNRAPLDDSGMPKDRFSAEMPDATLATLKIQPSEPRDSAVYFCARKPGQGDAYTEAFFGQGTRLTVV.

The V and J genes are TRBV4-3 and TRBJ2-7; weak D call: TRBD2 (5 bases). Germline V lookup: CDR1 LGHNA, CDR2 YSLEER. Between the trimmed V and J ends, which lost 0 bases and 1 base, there was a span of 19 bases. This CDR3 comprises 18 residues. The CDR3 is CASSQDSTGGRGSYEQYF. DNA for the CDR3: TGCGCCAGCAGCCAAGATAGCACCGGTGGTCGCGGGTCCTACGAGCAGTACTTC.

The table lists this clonotype with a few counts. The chain links TRBV10-3 to TRBJ2-1; 13 bases agree with TRBD2. The CDR3 consists of 15 residues. V trimming: 2 bases; J trimming: 8 bases; junction bases outside the gene matches: 3. Germline V gene sequence: CDR1 ENHRY, CDR2 SYGVKD. CDR3: CAISEGTSGVHEQFF. The DNA for the CDR3 is TGTGCCATCAGTGAGGGGACTAGCGGGGTTCATGAGCAGTTCTTC.